The 19 T cell receptor beta chains reported below all come from one sample, sequenced in a study of tumor-infiltrating lymphocytes in primary liver carcinoma. Researchers drew blood RNA from unsorted whole blood and extracted germline DNA as well. TCR beta cDNA came from roughly 550 ng total RNA, primed with a constant-region primer. Construction of TCR beta libraries relied on three successive nested multiplex PCR rounds employing slightly modified ARM-PCR. Researchers ran the first two PCR rounds for ten to eleven cycles each with TRBV1-TRBV30 forward primers and a C-beta reverse primer. MiXCR, applied by TCRdb to the multiplex PCR reads, yields one record per CDR3 protein. Of about 350,000 distinct CDR3 sequences listed, around three fifths are singletons. The sequenced sample consisted of peripheral blood. These TCRs come from a middle-aged man with primary liver carcinoma and hepatitis B virus infection.

To note about this clonotype: The junction and the germline gene differ at one end; a read error may be behind it. The chain joins TRBV11-3 to TRBJ2-2, with 9 bases that match TRBD1. Germline V lookup: CDR1 SGHNT, CDR2 YENEEA. CDR3 length: 16 amino acids. CDR3 in amino acids: CASSSRQGGDTGELSF. CDR3 in DNA: TGTGCCAGCAGCTCGAGACAGGGGGGGGACACCGGGGAGCTGTCTTTT.

Note on this clonotype: Lacking the conserved final phenylalanine or tryptophan, this CDR3 likely reflects a read error. It is unclear where the CDR3 begins or ends on the DNA, so no DNA is shown, and the CDR3 is as TCRdb lists it. The chain employs TRBV29-1 and TRBJ1-2; TRBD1 is the table's D call and was not checked against the DNA. Per germline, CDR1 SQVTM and CDR2 ANQGSEA. With termini counted, the CDR3 has 13 amino acids. Here the CDR3 reads CSVARDRGRGYTL.

With regard to this clonotype: The germline gene is not matched at one end of the junction; a read error may be the cause. The V call is TRBV6-5, the J call TRBJ2-7; 13 bases align to TRBD2. The CDR3 length is 14 residues. Germline CDR1 reads MNHEY; CDR2 reads SVGAGI. The DNA for the CDR3 is TGTACCAGCATGACCGGACTAGCGGGAGTCGAGCAGTACTTC. Its protein product is CTSMTGLAGVEQYF.

This clonotype was picked up many times. The chain joins TRBV12-3 or TRBV12-4 to TRBJ1-1; D is possibly TRBD1 (6 bases). The CDR3 is made up of 13 amino acids. Trimming left V 6 bases short and J 1 base short, with 9 bases between. For the CDR3, the DNA is TGTGCCAGCAGAGGACAGTGGAACACTGAAGCTTTCTTT. Translation gives CASRGQWNTEAFF.

This clonotype was found a few times. A clone one base away is much larger, so this may be a read error. The V gene is TRBV12-3 or TRBV12-4, the J gene TRBJ2-1, with a tentative D call TRBD2 (5 bases). The CDR3 has 14 amino acids. The V end lost 3 bases, the J end lost 9 bases, and 15 bases lay between the germline ends. The CDR3 bases are TGTGCCAGCAGTTTTTACGTGAGGGATGCTGAGCAGTTCTTC. Amino acid sequence: CASSFYVRDAEQFF.

As regards this clonotype: One base away lies a much larger clone, so this may be a sequencing read error. Without the conserved terminal phenylalanine or tryptophan, this CDR3 likely stems from a read error. This chain joins TRBV28 and TRBJ2-7; the D gene is possibly TRBD1 (5 bases). The CDR3 runs to 14 residues. Between the trimmed V and J ends, which lost 6 bases and 1 base, there was a span of 13 bases. Germline lookup yields CDR1 MDHEN and CDR2 SYDVKM. Written as DNA, the CDR3 is TGTGCCAGCAGCCTAGGACACCGATCCTACGAGCAGTACTTA. It is translated as CASSLGHRSYEQYL.

The sample holds a few counts of this clonotype. This clone may be a read error of a much larger clone one base away. The chain employs TRBV29-1 and TRBJ1-1, with D perhaps TRBD1 (5 bases). Between the trimmed V and J ends, which lost 2 bases and 6 bases, there was a span of 13 bases. CDR3 length equals 13 residues. Germline CDR1 reads SQVTM; CDR2 reads ANQGSEA. The DNA for the CDR3 is TGCAGCGTTGAACCGAGCAGGGCGGCTGAAGCTTTCTTT. Its translation is CSVEPSRAAEAFF.

In its sample, this clonotype was seen a few times. This chain connects TRBV5-1 to TRBJ1-1; 8 bases map to TRBD1. The CDR3 length is 15 residues. The germline CDR1 and CDR2 sequences are SGHRS and YFSETQ. Unmatched junction bases numbered 7, after V lost 2 bases and J lost 4 bases. CDR3 protein: CASSLGTGRFTEAFF. In DNA, the CDR3 is TGCGCCAGCAGCTTAGGGACAGGAAGGTTCACTGAAGCTTTCTTT. The full variable domain, with the rest looked up from reference TRBV5-1 and TRBJ1-1, is KAGVTQTPRYLIKTRGQQVTLSCSPISGHRSVSWYQQTPGQGLQFLFEYFSETQRNKGNFPGRFSGRQFSNSRSEMNVSTLELGDSALYLCASSLGTGRFTEAFFGQGTRLTVV.

About this clonotype itself: Since a much larger clone is just one base distant, this may be a read error. The CDR3 here is CATEIADNSSLHF. Here the CDR3 DNA reads TGTGCCACCGAAATAGCGGATAATTCATCCCTCCACTTT. V usage is TRBV6-1 and J usage is TRBJ1-6; no clear D. The CDR3 spans 13 residues. In germline, CDR1 is MNHNS, CDR2 SASEGT.

In regard to this clonotype: One end of the junction does not line up with germline, which may come from a read error. This chain links TRBV29-1 with TRBJ1-1; 9 bases are a match to TRBD1. Germline V lookup: CDR1 SQVTM, CDR2 ANQGSEA. The CDR3 consists of 16 residues. The CDR3 DNA reads as TGCACCGTTTCGACCGTACAGGGGGCGCTTAGCACTGAAGCTTTCTTT. It translates to CTVSTVQGALSTEAFF.

Of note for this clonotype: The conserved closing phenylalanine or tryptophan is absent in this CDR3, likely reflecting a read error. The rearrangement joins TRBV10-1 to TRBJ2-1, with 10 bases identical to TRBD2. The V gene end was trimmed by 0 bases and the J gene end by 7 bases; junction bases not matched to a gene: 6. CDR3 size: 16 residues. The germline gives CDR1 WNHNN, CDR2 SYGVQD (reference sequence). CDR3 sequence reads: CASSESTAGGPNEQFL. The CDR3 DNA reads as TGCGCCAGCAGTGAGTCCACAGCGGGAGGGCCTAATGAGCAGTTCCTC.

The chain employs TRBV11-2 and TRBJ2-3, with 8 bases matching TRBD2. J gave up 14 bases and V 3 bases, and 16 bases lay outside the gene matches. This CDR3 region has 15 residues. CDR1 is SGHAT and CDR2 is FQNNGV in the germline V gene. The CDR3 reads CASSFPAGGVDTRYF. The CDR3 region has the DNA TGTGCCAGCAGCTTTCCTGCGGGAGGAGTAGATACACGGTATTTT.

This clonotype was counted a single time. A much larger clone sits a single nucleotide away, making a read error possible. The chain uses TRBV6-5 and TRBJ1-5; D may be TRBD1 (6 bases). Germline V CDR1 and CDR2: MNHEY, SVGAGI. This CDR3 has 12 amino acids. CDR3 sequence reads: CVSRRGDQPQHF. The CDR3 DNA follows: TGTGTCAGCAGAAGGGGGGATCAGCCCCAGCATTTT.

Remarks on this clonotype: A read error is likely, as this CDR3 ends without the conserved phenylalanine or tryptophan. The rearrangement joins TRBV11-2 to TRBJ1-1, with 10 bases that match TRBD1. The V gene's germline CDR1 is SGHAT and CDR2 FQNNGV. The CDR3 is 15 residues long. The CDR3 protein is CASSRDRGKNSEAFI. The CDR3, as DNA: TGTGCCAGCAGCAGGGACAGGGGCAAGAACAGTGAAGCTTTCATT.

V is TRBV6-1 and J is TRBJ2-4; possibly TRBD2 for D (6 bases). Germline V gene data show CDR1 as MNHNS and CDR2 as SASEGT. The CDR3 runs to 13 residues. V shed 8 bases and J shed 15 bases, with 23 bases lying between them. The CDR3 DNA sequence: TGTGCCAGCTATTCCTCCGGGTTTCGGGAGAGGTACTTC. Translated, it gives CASYSSGFRERYF.

This clonotype showed up many times. The J gene is TRBJ2-5, the V gene TRBV12-3 or TRBV12-4; D ambiguous. The germline V and J ends were trimmed by 4 bases and 2 bases, with 14 bases remaining between them. The CDR3 has 15 amino acids. CDR3 sequence reads: CASSSYSILQETQYF. Written as DNA, the CDR3 is TGTGCCAGCAGTTCCTACAGTATTCTTCAAGAGACCCAGTACTTC.

Note on this clonotype: A much larger clonotype is one base distant, so this may be a read error. Since the CDR3 does not end with the conserved phenylalanine or tryptophan, this likely comes from a read error. This chain joins TRBV6-2 or TRBV6-3 and TRBJ1-1; a possible D gene is TRBD1 (6 bases). V was clipped by 2 bases and J by 10 bases, with 8 bases between them. Germline V CDR1 and CDR2: MNHEY, SVGEGT. This CDR3 has 11 amino acids. This chain's CDR3 is CASSYGQRAFC. Written as DNA, the CDR3 is TGTGCCAGCAGTTACGGACAGCGAGCTTTCTGT.

This clonotype was observed at least ten times. The gene calls are TRBV12-3 or TRBV12-4 and TRBJ1-1; D uncertain. The CDR3 consists of 13 residues. V was trimmed by 3 bases and J by 0 bases, leaving 5 bases between them. The CDR3 spells CASSFTVNTEAFF. The CDR3 nucleotides are TGTGCCAGCAGTTTTACGGTGAACACTGAAGCTTTCTTT.

Of note for this clonotype: The junction does not match germline at one end; this may be a read error. The gene calls are TRBV13 and TRBJ2-5, with 8 bases fitting TRBD1. CDR3 length: 15 amino acids. Germline CDR1 is PRHDT and CDR2 is FYEKMQ (reference sequence). The CDR3 DNA sequence: TGTGCCAGCATCTATTCCGGACAGGGAGTTGAGACCCGGTACTTC. Translation: CASIYSGQGVETRYF.